The rows below give T cell receptor beta chains drawn from one sample of a study of blood T cell repertoires in COVID-19. The table came from immunoSEQ multiplex PCR; TCRdb's copy has only in-frame clones and leaves some out. The profile shows about 340,000 clones, around four fifths of them singletons. Sequenced: peripheral blood. The receptors derive from a man younger than 45 with active or convalescent COVID-19. Each CDR3 is given with its conserved first and last residue. The D gene is left open where the match is weak. For some rows the clone size is stated as once, few or many, or as a class when expanded; others skip it.

len,j_gene,abundance,v_gene,d_gene,CDR3nt,CDR3aa
14,TRBJ1-2,-,TRBV7-2,-,TGTGCCAGCAGCCCCCTCAGGGCGGAGTTGGGCTACACCTTC,CASSPLRAELGYTF
15,TRBJ1-3,few,TRBV6-5,TRBD1,TGTGCCAGCAGATTAATAGGGACAGCTGGAAACACCATATATTTT,CASRLIGTAGNTIYF
12,TRBJ1-1,-,TRBV18,-,TGTGCCAGCTCACCGGCTCCCACTGAAGCTTTCTTT,CASSPAPTEAFF
15,TRBJ2-7,-,TRBV6-6,-,TGTGCCAGCAGTTACTCGGAGGCGGGTAGCTACGAGCAGTACTTC,CASSYSEAGSYEQYF
15,TRBJ2-7,-,TRBV5-5,TRBD2,TGTGCCAGCAGCCTAAAGCGGGAGGGCCTCGACGAGCAGTACTTC,CASSLKREGLDEQYF
15,TRBJ2-5,-,TRBV6-5,TRBD2,TGTGCCAGCAGTACTAAGCGGGAGGTCGCAGAGACCCAGTACTTC,CASSTKREVAETQYF
12,TRBJ1-1,-,TRBV27,-,TGTGCCAGCAGACAGGTTGACACTGAAGCTTTCTTT,CASRQVDTEAFF
15,TRBJ2-5,-,TRBV11-3,TRBD1,TGTGCCAGCAGCTTAGGGGACAGGGAAACGGAGACCCAGTACTTC,CASSLGDRETETQYF
14,TRBJ2-7,-,TRBV4-1,-,TGCGCCAGCAGCCAAGATCAAGGGAGCTACGAGCAGTACTTC,CASSQDQGSYEQYF
16,TRBJ2-7,once,TRBV7-2,TRBD2,TGTGCCAGCAGCCCCGGGACTAGCGGGAGTTTCGGCGAGCAGTACTTC,CASSPGTSGSFGEQYF
13,TRBJ2-2,-,TRBV19,-,TGTGCCAGTAGTCATCGGACAGCCGGGGAGCTGTTTTTT,CASSHRTAGELFF
17,TRBJ2-7,few,TRBV6-2/TRBV6-3,TRBD2,TGTGCCAGCAGTTACCGCGACTTTCTAGCGGGAAACCACGAGCAGTACTTC,CASSYRDFLAGNHEQYF
18,TRBJ1-4,-,TRBV5-1,-,TGCGCCAGCAGCCGCTCTCTCCCCTTTACAGGGCGACATGAAAAACTGTTTTTT,CASSRSLPFTGRHEKLFF
13,TRBJ1-1,once,TRBV6-2/TRBV6-3,TRBD1,TGTGCCAGCAGTGACAGGGGCGATTGGTGGGCTTTCTTT,CASSDRGDWWAFF
16,TRBJ1-3,-,TRBV11-2,-,TGTGCCAGCAGCCTAGGGTTCGGGAGTTCAGGAAACACCATATATTTT,CASSLGFGSSGNTIYF
16,TRBJ1-2,-,TRBV4-2,TRBD1,TGTGCCAGCAGCCACAGCCCCGGGGACAGGGGAAATGGCTACACCTTC,CASSHSPGDRGNGYTF
12,TRBJ2-2,-,TRBV6-6,-,TGTGCCAGCACAGGTCACACCGGGGAGCTGTTTTTT,CASTGHTGELFF
16,TRBJ2-1,-,TRBV5-1,TRBD1,TGCGCCAGCAGCCATCGGGACAGTTCGAGAAGGGATGAGCAGTTCTTC,CASSHRDSSRRDEQFF
14,TRBJ2-1,-,TRBV29-1,TRBD2,TGCAGCGCTCAAGCGGGACTAGCCTACAATGAGCAGTTCTTC,CSAQAGLAYNEQFF
15,TRBJ2-7,-,TRBV13,-,TGTGCCAGCAGCTTCAGGGGTCCCGCAACCTACGAGCAGTACTTC,CASSFRGPATYEQYF
15,TRBJ1-4,-,TRBV4-3,TRBD1,TGCGCCAGCAGCCTAAGGACAGGGTGGGATGAAAAACTGTTTTTT,CASSLRTGWDEKLFF
15,TRBJ1-6,-,TRBV6-5,TRBD1,TGTGCCAGCAGTTCCGACAGGGGGGATAATTCACCCCTCCACTTT,CASSSDRGDNSPLHF
15,TRBJ2-7,-,TRBV7-3,-,TGTGCCAGCAGCCAAAGAGGGGGTCACTCCTACGAGCAGTACTTC,CASSQRGGHSYEQYF
15,TRBJ2-7,-,TRBV28,TRBD2,TGTGCCAGCAGTTTGGCAGATAGCGGGTCCTACGAGCAGTACTTC,CASSLADSGSYEQYF
15,TRBJ2-3,-,TRBV5-4,TRBD2,TGTGCCAGCAGCTTGGGGGGGGGAAGGGCAGATACGCAGTATTTT,CASSLGGGRADTQYF
15,TRBJ1-4,once,TRBV15,-,TGTGCCACCAGCACCAGACGGGGATCGGCCGAAAAACTGTTTTTT,CATSTRRGSAEKLFF
16,TRBJ2-1,-,TRBV4-2,-,TGTGCCAGCAGCCAAGCCTCTGGCGGGTCCTACAATGAGCAGTTCTTC,CASSQASGGSYNEQFF
15,TRBJ2-1,-,TRBV28,-,TGTGCCAGCAAGGGCGGGGCGAGCTCCTACAATGAGCAGTTCTTC,CASKGGASSYNEQFF
14,TRBJ2-7,-,TRBV11-1,-,TGTGCCAGCAGCTTAGTGGGGACACTGGACGAGCAGTACTTC,CASSLVGTLDEQYF
15,TRBJ2-7,few,TRBV4-2,-,TGTGCCAGCAGCCAAGTAATAGGGGAGGTCTACGAGCAGTACTTC,CASSQVIGEVYEQYF